This T cell receptor beta chain was recovered during a study of T cells in Graves' hyperthyroidism and ophthalmopathy. Study context: Peripheral blood was taken when the disease was first diagnosed, before any treatment began. Study conclusions and caveats: Peripheral blood also featured most of the thyroid clonotypes expanded above 0.001. From stable hyperthyroidism, ophthalmopathy was set apart by a 13 V-J model.

A remark on this clonotype: The antigen remains unidentified.

Deletions cut 7 bases from V and 1 base from J, with 10 bases between. Germline lookup yields CDR1 GTSNPN and CDR2 SVGIG (reference sequence). CDR3 size: 12 residues. Authors of the study amplified TCR beta CDR3 regions from RNA transcripts. A set of HTBI primers served as the primers for a first-round RT-PCR of the TCR CDR3. TCRdb called the multiplex PCR reads again in MiXCR, with one record for every CDR3 protein. The data hold 300,000 to 350,000 distinct CDR3 sequences, with 16% observed a single time. The TCR sequence derives from a man between 25 and 39 years old with Graves' hyperthyroidism. The gene calls are TRBV30 and TRBJ2-5; D is perhaps TRBD1 (5 bases). The specimen sequenced was blood. The DNA for the CDR3 is TGTGCCTACCGACAGAGCCAAGAGACCCAGTACTTC. Its translation: CAYRQSQETQYF.